This T cell receptor (beta chain) stems from a study of T cell repertoires in cytomegalovirus infection. Overall study: An indication of both CMV infection and matching HLA type came from public TCR beta signatures.

V lost 1 base and J 5 bases, leaving 17 bases between the germline ends. The CDR3 totals 16 residues. Germline V CDR1 and CDR2: MDHEN, SYDVKM. This clonotype was found a few times. Antigen unknown. TCRdb independently ran MiXCR on the reads; one entry per CDR3 protein. The sample yields nearly 700,000 distinct CDR3 sequences, roughly 36% seen once. This TCR was sampled from a human donor in good health (CMV status not recorded). Some clones in this sample may be carry-over from other donors' samples. Sequenced here: cultured PBMCs, sampled from culture after CMV antigen stimulation. V is TRBV28 and J is TRBJ2-5; D gene ambiguous. CDR3 DNA: TGTGCCAGCAGTTTATTATTGGTAATAGGTAGGGAGACCCAGTACTTC. It translates to CASSLLLVIGRETQYF.